Detailed here is one T cell receptor beta chain. This record belongs to a study of OX40 agonist ivuxolimab in advanced cancers. Looked up from germline, CDR1 is SGHRS and CDR2 is YFSETQ. Trimming cost V 3 bases and J 4 bases; bases outside gene matches: 9. The CDR3 is 15 amino acids. The investigators sampled blood at baseline, at cycle 4 day 1, and at cycle 7 day 1. Sequencing was performed with immunoSEQ multiplex PCR; in TCRdb, only in-frame clones are kept and a portion is missing. The data show fewer than 85,000 clones, around 86% seen once. This clonotype originated in an adult with an advanced solid tumor such as melanoma, head and neck, liver or kidney cancer. The chain couples TRBV5-1 to TRBJ1-1, with TRBD1 matching over 7 bases. Specimen: CD4+ or CD8+ T cells sorted from blood, collected in a trial of the OX40 agonist ivuxolimab. The CDR3 region has the DNA TGCGCCAGCAGCTCAGACAGGGTCTTTGGCACTGAAGCTTTCTTT. Its translation is CASSSDRVFGTEAFF.